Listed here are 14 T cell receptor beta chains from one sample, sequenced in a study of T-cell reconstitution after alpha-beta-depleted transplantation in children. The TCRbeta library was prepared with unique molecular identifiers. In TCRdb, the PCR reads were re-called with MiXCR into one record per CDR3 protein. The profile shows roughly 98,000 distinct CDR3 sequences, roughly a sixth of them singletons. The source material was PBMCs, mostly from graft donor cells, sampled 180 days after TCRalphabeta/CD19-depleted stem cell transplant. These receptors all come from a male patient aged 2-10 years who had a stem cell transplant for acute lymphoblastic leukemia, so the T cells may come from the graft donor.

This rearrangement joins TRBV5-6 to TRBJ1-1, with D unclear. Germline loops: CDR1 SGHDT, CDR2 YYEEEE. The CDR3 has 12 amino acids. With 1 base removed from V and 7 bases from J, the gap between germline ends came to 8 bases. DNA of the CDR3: TGTGCCAGCAGCTTGAGGAGGATTGAAGCTTTCTTT. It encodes CASSLRRIEAFF.

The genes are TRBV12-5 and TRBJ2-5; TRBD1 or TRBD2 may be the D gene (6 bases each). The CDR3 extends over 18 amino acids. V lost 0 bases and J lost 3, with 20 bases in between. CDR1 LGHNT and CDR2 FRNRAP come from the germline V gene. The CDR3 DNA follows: TGTGCTAGTGGTTTGGTACTAGCTTATGACAGGAAGGAAGAGACCCAGTACTTC. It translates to CASGLVLAYDRKEETQYF.

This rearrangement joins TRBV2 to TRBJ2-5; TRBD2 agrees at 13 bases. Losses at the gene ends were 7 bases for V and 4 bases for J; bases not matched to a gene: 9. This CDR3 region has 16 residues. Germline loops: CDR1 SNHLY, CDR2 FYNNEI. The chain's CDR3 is CASILAGGLKVETQYF. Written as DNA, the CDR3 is TGTGCCAGCATACTAGCGGGGGGGCTTAAGGTAGAGACCCAGTACTTC.

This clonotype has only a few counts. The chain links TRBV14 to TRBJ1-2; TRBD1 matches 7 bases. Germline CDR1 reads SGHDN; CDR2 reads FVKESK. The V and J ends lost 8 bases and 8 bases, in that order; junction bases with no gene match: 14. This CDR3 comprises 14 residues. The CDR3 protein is CASGRQGDLRGYTF. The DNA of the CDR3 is TGTGCCAGCGGACGACAGGGAGATCTAAGGGGCTACACCTTC.

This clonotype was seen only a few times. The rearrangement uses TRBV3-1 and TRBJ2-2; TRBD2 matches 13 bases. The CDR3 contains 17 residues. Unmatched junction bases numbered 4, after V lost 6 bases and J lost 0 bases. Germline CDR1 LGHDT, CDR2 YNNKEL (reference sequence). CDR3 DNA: TGTGCCAGCAGACGACTAGCGGGGGGCGCGAACACCGGGGAGCTGTTTTTT. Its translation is CASRRLAGGANTGELFF.

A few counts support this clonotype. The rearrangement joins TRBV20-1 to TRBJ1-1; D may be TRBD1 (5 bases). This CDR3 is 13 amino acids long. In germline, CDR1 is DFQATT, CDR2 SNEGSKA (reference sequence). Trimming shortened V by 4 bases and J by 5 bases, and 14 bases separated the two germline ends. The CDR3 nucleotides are TGCAGTGCTACGGAGGGATGGGGGACTGAAGCTTTCTTT. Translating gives CSATEGWGTEAFF.

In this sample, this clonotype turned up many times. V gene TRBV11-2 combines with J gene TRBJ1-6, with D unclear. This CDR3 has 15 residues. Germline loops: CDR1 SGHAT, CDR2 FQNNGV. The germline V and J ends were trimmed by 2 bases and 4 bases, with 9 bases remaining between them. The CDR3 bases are TGTGCCAGCAGCTTACGAGAGGGTTATAATTCACCCCTCCACTTT. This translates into CASSLREGYNSPLHF.

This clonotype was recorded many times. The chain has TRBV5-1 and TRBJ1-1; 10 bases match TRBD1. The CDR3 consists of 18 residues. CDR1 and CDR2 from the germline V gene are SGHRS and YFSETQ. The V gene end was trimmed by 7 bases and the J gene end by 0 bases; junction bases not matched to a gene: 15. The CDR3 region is CASSYRGGQGIVNTEAFF. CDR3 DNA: TGCGCCAGCTCTTACCGGGGGGGACAGGGGATAGTGAACACTGAAGCTTTCTTT.

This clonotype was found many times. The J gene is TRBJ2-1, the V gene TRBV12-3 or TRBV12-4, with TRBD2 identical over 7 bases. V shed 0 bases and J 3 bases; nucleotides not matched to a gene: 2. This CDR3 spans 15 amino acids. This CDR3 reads CASSLAGGNYNEQFF. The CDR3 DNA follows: TGTGCCAGCAGTTTAGCGGGGGGGAACTACAATGAGCAGTTCTTC.

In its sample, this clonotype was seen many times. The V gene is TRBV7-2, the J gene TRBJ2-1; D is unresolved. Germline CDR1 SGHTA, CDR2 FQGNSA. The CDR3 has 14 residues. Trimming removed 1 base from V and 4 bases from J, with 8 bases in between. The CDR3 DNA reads TGTGCCAGCAGCTTAGTATGGCTATACAATGAGCAGTTCTTC. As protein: CASSLVWLYNEQFF.

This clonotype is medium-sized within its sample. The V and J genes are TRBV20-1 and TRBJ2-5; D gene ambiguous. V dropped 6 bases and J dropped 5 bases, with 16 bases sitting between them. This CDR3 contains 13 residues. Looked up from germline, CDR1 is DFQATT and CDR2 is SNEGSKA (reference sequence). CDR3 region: CSAPWSIHETQYF. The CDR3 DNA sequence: TGCAGTGCCCCATGGAGTATTCACGAGACCCAGTACTTC.

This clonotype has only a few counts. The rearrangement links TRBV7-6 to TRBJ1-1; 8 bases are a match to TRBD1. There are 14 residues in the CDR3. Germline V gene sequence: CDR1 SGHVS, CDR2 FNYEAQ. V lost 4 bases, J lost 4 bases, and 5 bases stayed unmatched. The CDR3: CASSWTGSSTEAFF. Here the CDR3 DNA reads TGTGCCAGCAGCTGGACAGGGTCTAGCACTGAAGCTTTCTTT.

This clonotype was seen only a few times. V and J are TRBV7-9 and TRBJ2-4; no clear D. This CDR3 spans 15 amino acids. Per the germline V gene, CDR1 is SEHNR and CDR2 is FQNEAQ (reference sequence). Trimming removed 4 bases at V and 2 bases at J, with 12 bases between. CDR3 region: CASSSNGDSKNIQYF. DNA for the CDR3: TGTGCCAGCAGCTCCAATGGGGATTCCAAAAACATTCAGTACTTC. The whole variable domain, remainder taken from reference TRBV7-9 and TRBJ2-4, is DTGVSQNPRHKITKRGQNVTFRCDPISEHNRLYWYRQTLGQGPEFLTYFQNEAQLEKSRLLSDRFSAERPKGSFSTLEIQRTEQGDSAMYLCASSSNGDSKNIQYFGAGTRLSVL.

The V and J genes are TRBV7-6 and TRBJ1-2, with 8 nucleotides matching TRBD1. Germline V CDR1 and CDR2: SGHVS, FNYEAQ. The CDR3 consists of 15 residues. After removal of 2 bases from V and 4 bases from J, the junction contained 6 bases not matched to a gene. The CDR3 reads CASSLNPGGSYGYTF. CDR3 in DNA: TGTGCCAGCAGCTTAAATCCAGGGGGCAGCTATGGCTACACCTTC.